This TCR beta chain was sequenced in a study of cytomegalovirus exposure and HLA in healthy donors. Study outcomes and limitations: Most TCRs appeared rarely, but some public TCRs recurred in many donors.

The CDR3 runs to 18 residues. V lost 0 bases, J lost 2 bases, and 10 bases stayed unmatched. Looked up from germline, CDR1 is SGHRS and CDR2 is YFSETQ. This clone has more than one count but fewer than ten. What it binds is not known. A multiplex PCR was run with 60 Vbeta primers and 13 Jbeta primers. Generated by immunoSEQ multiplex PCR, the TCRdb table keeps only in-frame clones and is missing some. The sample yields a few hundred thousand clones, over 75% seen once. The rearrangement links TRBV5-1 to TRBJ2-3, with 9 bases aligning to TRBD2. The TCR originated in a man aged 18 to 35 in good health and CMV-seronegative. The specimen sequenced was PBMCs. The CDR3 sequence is CASSLVTLAGTNTDTQYF. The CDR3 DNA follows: TGCGCCAGCAGCTTGGTGACGCTAGCGGGGACTAACACAGATACGCAGTATTTT.